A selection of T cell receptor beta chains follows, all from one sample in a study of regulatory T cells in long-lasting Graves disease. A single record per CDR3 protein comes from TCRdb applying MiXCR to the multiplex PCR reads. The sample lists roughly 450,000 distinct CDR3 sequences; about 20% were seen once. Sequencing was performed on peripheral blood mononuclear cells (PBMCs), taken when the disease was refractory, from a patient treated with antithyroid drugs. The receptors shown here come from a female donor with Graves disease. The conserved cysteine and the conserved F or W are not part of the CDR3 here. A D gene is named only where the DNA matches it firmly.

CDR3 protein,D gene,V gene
ASSPRQQGANEAF,TRBD1,TRBV5-1
ASSPAQDAEQY,.,TRBV18
ASSDKYEQY,.,TRBV2
AWRSQGAAYGYT,TRBD1,TRBV30
ASSLGQAGNTEAF,.,TRBV5-1
AWSEGGRETQY,.,TRBV30
ASKHRGRAYEQY,TRBD1,TRBV2
ASSYPRRDNVAKNIQY,.,TRBV6-2/TRBV6-3
ASSGASSGANVLT,.,TRBV11-3
ASRRQGLLDEDIQY,.,TRBV2
ASRKTSGRLDGELF,TRBD2,TRBV6-1
AWSVPGNSPLH,.,TRBV30
ASSEGGYTQY,.,TRBV10-2
ASSLRTSGKYEQY,TRBD2,TRBV28
ASSIRGDYEQY,.,TRBV19
ASSTGGRTYEQY,.,TRBV28
ASSFKPGTGGYNEQF,TRBD1,TRBV7-3
ASSFLAGPYEQY,TRBD2,TRBV28
ASSYTGDEQY,TRBD1,TRBV28
ASSPNPTTNTGELF,.,TRBV6-1
AWSVGRGSNQPQH,.,TRBV30
SALHPRHEQY,.,TRBV20-1
ASSPFGIRTGELF,.,TRBV12-3/TRBV12-4
ASSRTGEKNYGYT,TRBD1,TRBV5-1
ATSTPERGSYNEQF,.,TRBV15
ASSPRTGYNEQF,TRBD1,TRBV12-3/TRBV12-4
ASSSLGQGIDEQY,TRBD1,TRBV28
SASFGTSSTNEKLF,.,TRBV20-1
ASRTGGSGLGEQY,TRBD2,TRBV6-1
ASSLSLTFEANTEAF,.,TRBV7-3
ASSLGEWGADTGELF,.,TRBV7-8
SARTSHEQY,TRBD2,TRBV29-1
SARGLAGVGQETQY,TRBD2,TRBV20-1
ASSPGTGREGTQY,TRBD1,TRBV5-1
ASSYRPGALTGELF,.,TRBV6-5
ASSVAPGQGAYGYT,TRBD1,TRBV9
ASSQGGGLAGANTGELF,TRBD2,TRBV3-1
ASSVAGLGGELF,.,TRBV9
ASRAGRGGNSPLH,.,TRBV5-1
ASSARQGIMNTEAF,.,TRBV5-1
ASSQEPGQGPYEQY,TRBD1,TRBV7-2
SARDADRVANTEAF,TRBD1,TRBV20-1
ASSLGDRGREETQY,TRBD1,TRBV7-9
ASSLWTANTEAF,.,TRBV5-1
ASSEEIGTGS,TRBD1,TRBV6-1
ASSLQGTNTGELF,.,TRBV5-1
ASSLYSQYGYGYT,.,TRBV5-6